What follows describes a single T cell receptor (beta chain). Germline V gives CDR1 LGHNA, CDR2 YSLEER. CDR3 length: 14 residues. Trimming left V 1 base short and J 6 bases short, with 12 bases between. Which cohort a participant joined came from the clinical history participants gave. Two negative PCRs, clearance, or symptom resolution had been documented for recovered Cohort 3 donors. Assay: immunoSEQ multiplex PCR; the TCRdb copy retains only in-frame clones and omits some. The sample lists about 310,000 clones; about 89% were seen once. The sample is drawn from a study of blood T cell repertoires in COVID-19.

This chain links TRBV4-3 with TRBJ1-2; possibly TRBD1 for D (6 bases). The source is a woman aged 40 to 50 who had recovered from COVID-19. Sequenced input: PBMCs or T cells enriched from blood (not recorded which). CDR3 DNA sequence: TGCGCCAGCAGCCAAGTCTCAGGGGCGAATGGCTACACCTTC. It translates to CASSQVSGANGYTF.